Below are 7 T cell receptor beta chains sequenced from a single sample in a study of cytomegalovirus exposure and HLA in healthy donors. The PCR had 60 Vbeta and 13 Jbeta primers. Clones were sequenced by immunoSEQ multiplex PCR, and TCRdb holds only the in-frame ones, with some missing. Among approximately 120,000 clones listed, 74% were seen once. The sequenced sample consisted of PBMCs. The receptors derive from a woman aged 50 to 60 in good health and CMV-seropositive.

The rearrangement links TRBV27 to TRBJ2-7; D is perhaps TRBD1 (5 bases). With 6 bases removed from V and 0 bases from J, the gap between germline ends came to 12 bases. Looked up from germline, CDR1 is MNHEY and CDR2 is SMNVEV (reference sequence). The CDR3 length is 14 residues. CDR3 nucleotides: TGTGCCAGCAGCCTAACCAGGGACTCCTACGAGCAGTACTTC. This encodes CASSLTRDSYEQYF.

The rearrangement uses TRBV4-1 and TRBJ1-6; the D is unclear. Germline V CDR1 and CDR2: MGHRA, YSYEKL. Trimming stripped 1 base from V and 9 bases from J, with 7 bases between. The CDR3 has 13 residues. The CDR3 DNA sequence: TGCGCCAGCAGCCAAGTCCTCAGTTCACCCCTCCACTTT. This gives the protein CASSQVLSSPLHF.

CDR3 DNA: TGTGCCAGCAGTTTAGCGGCAGGGGGCGGCGACGAGCAGTACTTC. It yields the protein CASSLAAGGGDEQYF. J is TRBJ2-7 and V is TRBV27, with TRBD1 identical over 8 bases. The germline gives CDR1 MNHEY, CDR2 SMNVEV (reference sequence). V lost 2 bases and J lost 5; bases outside the gene matches: 8. CDR3 length equals 15 residues.

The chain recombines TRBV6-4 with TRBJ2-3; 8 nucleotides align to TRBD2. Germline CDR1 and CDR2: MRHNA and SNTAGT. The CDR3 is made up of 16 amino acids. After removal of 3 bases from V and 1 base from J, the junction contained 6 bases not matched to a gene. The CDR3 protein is CASSEAGGMGTDTQYF. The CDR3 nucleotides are TGTGCCAGCAGTGAGGCGGGGGGCATGGGCACAGATACGCAGTATTTT.

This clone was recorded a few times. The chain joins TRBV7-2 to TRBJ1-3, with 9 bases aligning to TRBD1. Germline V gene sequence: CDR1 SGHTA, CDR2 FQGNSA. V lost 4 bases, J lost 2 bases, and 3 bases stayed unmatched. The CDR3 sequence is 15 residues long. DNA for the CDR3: TGTGCCAGCAGCTCACAGGGGGCGCCTGGAAACACCATATATTTT. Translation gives CASSSQGAPGNTIYF. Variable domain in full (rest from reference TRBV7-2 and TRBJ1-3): GAGVSQSPSNKVTEKGKDVELRCDPISGHTALYWYRQSLGQGLEFLIYFQGNSAPDKSGLPSDRFSAERTGGSVSTLTIQRTQQEDSAVYLCASSSQGAPGNTIYFGEGSWLTVV.

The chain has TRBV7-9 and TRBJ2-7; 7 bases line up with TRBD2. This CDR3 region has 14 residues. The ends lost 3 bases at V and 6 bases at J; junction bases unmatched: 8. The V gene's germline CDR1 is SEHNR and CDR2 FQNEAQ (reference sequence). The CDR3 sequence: CASSFRGEPPEQYF. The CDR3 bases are TGTGCCAGCAGCTTCCGGGGGGAGCCCCCCGAGCAGTACTTC. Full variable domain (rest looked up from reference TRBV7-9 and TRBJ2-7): DTGVSQNPRHKITKRGQNVTFRCDPISEHNRLYWYRQTLGQGPEFLTYFQNEAQLEKSRLLSDRFSAERPKGSFSTLEIQRTEQGDSAMYLCASSFRGEPPEQYFGPGTRLTVT.

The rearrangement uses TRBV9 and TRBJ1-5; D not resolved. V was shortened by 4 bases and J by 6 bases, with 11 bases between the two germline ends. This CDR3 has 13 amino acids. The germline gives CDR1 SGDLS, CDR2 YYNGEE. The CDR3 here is CASSRGPIQPQHF. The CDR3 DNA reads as TGTGCCAGCAGCCGAGGGCCCATTCAGCCCCAGCATTTT.